This T cell receptor (beta chain) was observed in a study of blood T cell repertoires in COVID-19. The overall study: Whether acute or convalescent, the COVID-19 samples came from the United States, Italy and Spain.

Sequenced by immunoSEQ multiplex PCR; TCRdb stores in-frame clones only, minus some. The sample records roughly 180,000 clones, approximately 80% being singletons. V lost 5 bases to trimming and J lost 0 bases, with 11 bases between them. Germline V gene sequence: CDR1 SGHDN, CDR2 FVKESK. The CDR3 runs 15 residues. The sequence derives from a man in his sixties who had been exposed to COVID-19. The source material was PBMCs or T cells enriched from blood (not recorded which). The rearrangement joins TRBV14 to TRBJ1-3; a weak D match, TRBD1 (5 bases). The CDR3 DNA reads as TGTGCCAGCAGCTCAGACAGCGACTCTGGAAACACCATATATTTT. Protein product: CASSSDSDSGNTIYF.